This TCR beta chain was identified during a study of blood T cell repertoires in COVID-19. Study overall: Acute-phase and convalescent COVID-19 samples originated in the United States, Italy and Spain. Sample material is recorded as cDNA or gDNA derived from T cells, B-cell-depleted T cells, or PBMCs.

Original methodology: Amplified reference gene primers provided the basis for estimating nucleated cell counts. Profiled with immunoSEQ multiplex PCR; TCRdb holds only in-frame clones, not every one. V, J and clone size were drawn from that table, and D and trimming were deduced from the DNA. The table lists approximately 490,000 clones, around 85% of them singletons. The age range of participants was about 18 to 95 years, with residence in about two dozen US areas. CDR3 length equals 16 residues. Germline CDR1 and CDR2: KGHDR and SFDVKD. V dropped 4 bases and J dropped 4 bases, with 16 bases sitting between them.

This chain connects TRBV24-1 to TRBJ2-1; the D gene is possibly TRBD1 (6 bases). This TCR derives from a woman aged 60-75 years who had recovered from COVID-19. Sequenced: PBMCs or T cells enriched from blood (not recorded which). CDR3 nucleotides: TGTGCCACCAGTGACCCCCGCGCAGGGGTATACAATGAGCAGTTCTTC. Translated, it gives CATSDPRAGVYNEQFF.